Listed below are T cell receptor beta chains from one sample, sequenced in a study of blood T cell repertoires in COVID-19. Profiled with immunoSEQ multiplex PCR; TCRdb holds only in-frame clones, not every one. The sample includes a few hundred thousand clones, approximately 86% of them seen just once. Sequenced: peripheral blood. Receptors originate from a man in his 60s with acute or convalescent COVID-19. Both conserved end residues are part of each CDR3. D genes are given only for firm matches. Size is stated for part of the rows, as once, few or many counts, or as a class when the clone is expanded.

D gene	clone size	V gene	J gene	CDR3 protein	CDR3 DNA
TRBD2	few	TRBV3-1/TRBV3-2	TRBJ2-1	CATRPRGGYNEQFF	TGTGCCACCCGGCCGCGGGGGGGCTACAATGAGCAGTTCTTC
-	-	TRBV27	TRBJ1-3	CASSLRGQGRLSSGNTIYF	TGTGCCAGCAGTTTAAGGGGACAAGGAAGACTCAGCTCTGGAAACACCATATATTTT
TRBD1	-	TRBV4-1	TRBJ2-7	CASSRGQARGYEQYF	TGCGCCAGCAGCCGAGGACAGGCGAGAGGGTACGAGCAGTACTTC
-	-	TRBV7-9	TRBJ1-1	CASSPAVNTEAFF	TGTGCCAGCAGCCCCGCGGTGAACACTGAAGCTTTCTTT
TRBD2	-	TRBV5-1	TRBJ2-1	CASSLTSGGAAGEQFF	TGCGCCAGCAGCCTGACTAGCGGGGGGGCGGCTGGTGAGCAGTTCTTC
TRBD2	few	TRBV5-6	TRBJ2-7	CASSLRTSGSLEQYF	TGTGCCAGCAGCTTGAGGACTAGCGGGTCCCTGGAGCAGTACTTC
-	-	TRBV7-9	TRBJ2-2	CASSVSAGELFF	TGTGCCAGCAGCGTAAGCGCCGGGGAGCTGTTTTTT
-	-	TRBV6-5	TRBJ1-2	CASSLQGAGGYTF	TGTGCCAGCAGCTTACAGGGAGCAGGTGGCTACACCTTC
-	-	TRBV10-3	TRBJ1-2	CAISAGGQWSDGYTF	TGTGCCATCAGTGCGGGGGGGCAATGGTCTGATGGCTACACCTTC
TRBD1	-	TRBV5-1	TRBJ2-7	CASSLVGTGDEQYF	TGCGCCAGCAGCTTGGTGGGGACAGGGGACGAGCAGTACTTC
-	few	TRBV3-1/TRBV3-2	TRBJ1-4	CASSQERGQHNEKLFF	TGTGCCAGCAGCCAAGAACGCGGACAGCATAATGAAAAACTGTTTTTT
TRBD2	-	TRBV27	TRBJ2-6	CASSFLSGGVAGANVLTF	TGTGCCAGCAGTTTTTTATCCGGGGGGGTTGCTGGGGCCAACGTCCTGACTTTC
-	-	TRBV30	TRBJ1-1	CAWNQLRADTEAFF	TGTGCCTGGAATCAATTGAGGGCGGACACTGAAGCTTTCTTT
TRBD2	-	TRBV7-3	TRBJ2-1	CASRATSGGNEQFF	TGTGCCAGCCGAGCCACTAGCGGGGGTAATGAGCAGTTCTTC
TRBD1	few	TRBV5-6	TRBJ1-1	CASSQGQSRAEAFF	TGTGCCAGCAGCCAGGGACAGTCGAGAGCTGAAGCTTTCTTT
-	-	TRBV18	TRBJ1-6	CASSPLAPAGDSPLHF	TGTGCCAGCTCACCACTTGCGCCAGCGGGGGATTCACCCCTCCACTTT
-	-	TRBV1	TRBJ2-7	CTSSQGTLRTSGELDEQYF	TGCACCAGCAGCCAAGGGACCCTTAGGACTAGCGGCGAATTAGACGAGCAGTACTTC
TRBD1	-	TRBV19	TRBJ2-7	CASSTSTGQGNLEQYF	TGTGCCAGTAGTACCTCAACGGGACAGGGAAATCTCGAGCAGTACTTC
-	-	TRBV27	TRBJ1-1	CASTRARLNTEAFF	TGTGCCAGCACGAGGGCAAGGCTGAACACTGAAGCTTTCTTT
-	-	TRBV7-2	TRBJ1-6	CASSLPGLASSYNSPLHF	TGTGCCAGCAGCTTACCGGGACTCGCGAGCTCCTATAATTCACCCCTCCACTTT
TRBD1	-	TRBV3-1/TRBV3-2	TRBJ2-1	CASSLNRGNEQFF	TGTGCCAGCAGCCTAAACAGGGGCAATGAGCAGTTCTTC
-	-	TRBV18	TRBJ2-5	CASSPPGSQETQYF	TGTGCCAGCTCACCCCCGGGGTCACAAGAGACCCAGTACTTC
-	once	TRBV28	TRBJ1-6	CASSLTGSAAMGNSPLHF	TGTGCCAGCAGTTTAACAGGCTCTGCGGCGATGGGTAATTCACCCCTCCACTTT
-	-	TRBV6-2/TRBV6-3	TRBJ1-5	CASSYGGIRYGNQPQHF	TGTGCCAGCAGTTACGGCGGGATTCGGTACGGCAATCAGCCCCAGCATTTT
-	-	TRBV4-1	TRBJ1-1	CASSQDPGVQNTEAFF	TGCGCCAGCAGCCAAGATCCAGGGGTTCAGAACACTGAAGCTTTCTTT
TRBD1	-	TRBV19	TRBJ1-5	CASTRQGNQPQHF	TGTGCCAGCACCAGACAGGGGAATCAGCCCCAGCATTTT
-	few	TRBV25-1	TRBJ1-2	CASSESGDNYGYTF	TGTGCCAGCAGTGAAAGCGGGGACAACTATGGCTACACCTTC
-	-	TRBV25-1	TRBJ1-4	CASSESVRGEKLFF	TGTGCCAGCAGTGAATCCGTTCGGGGTGAAAAACTGTTTTTT
-	-	TRBV29-1	TRBJ2-1	CSVGSAGGSYNEQFF	TGCAGCGTTGGGTCTGCAGGGGGGTCCTACAATGAGCAGTTCTTC
TRBD2	-	TRBV11-2	TRBJ2-7	CASSLGTSGSDEQYF	TGTGCCAGCAGCTTAGGGACTAGCGGGTCCGACGAGCAGTACTTC
TRBD1	-	TRBV6-5	TRBJ1-4	CASSYDRAEKLFF	TGTGCCAGCAGTTACGACAGGGCGGAAAAACTGTTTTTT
TRBD1	many	TRBV4-3	TRBJ2-7	CASSHNRGSYEQYF	TGCGCCAGCAGCCATAACAGGGGCTCCTACGAGCAGTACTTC
-	-	TRBV9	TRBJ2-7	CASSAKQSGSSYEQYF	TGTGCCAGCAGCGCGAAACAGTCGGGGAGCTCCTACGAGCAGTACTTC
TRBD2	-	TRBV28	TRBJ2-2	CASSLIEGLAAGELFF	TGTGCCAGCAGTTTAATTGAGGGGCTAGCGGCCGGGGAGCTGTTTTTT
TRBD1	-	TRBV30	TRBJ1-1	CAWSVQGAGTEAFF	TGTGCCTGGAGTGTACAGGGGGCGGGCACTGAAGCTTTCTTT
TRBD2	-	TRBV28	TRBJ2-5	CASSSGGIEETQYF	TGTGCCAGCAGTAGCGGGGGTATCGAGGAGACCCAGTACTTC
-	-	TRBV9	TRBJ1-2	CASSEHRTTGNWFNGYTF	TGTGCCAGCAGTGAACACCGAACTACAGGGAATTGGTTCAATGGCTACACCTTC
-	-	TRBV7-2	TRBJ2-3	CASSLGQLRSDTQYF	TGTGCCAGCAGCTTAGGACAGCTGAGGTCAGATACGCAGTATTTT
-	-	TRBV7-2	TRBJ2-1	CASSLGIGDEQFF	TGTGCCAGCAGCTTAGGGATCGGGGATGAGCAGTTCTTC
-	-	TRBV19	TRBJ1-5	CASSIGGYSNQPQHF	TGTGCCAGTAGTATCGGGGGTTACAGCAATCAGCCCCAGCATTTT
-	-	TRBV7-9	TRBJ1-4	CASSFRQGSGEKLFF	TGTGCCAGCAGCTTTCGTCAGGGTTCGGGTGAAAAACTGTTTTTT
-	-	TRBV3-1/TRBV3-2	TRBJ1-1	CASSNRVEGTEAFF	TGTGCCAGCAGCAACAGGGTAGAGGGCACTGAAGCTTTCTTT
-	-	TRBV19	TRBJ1-3	CASSLRLISGNTIYF	TGTGCCAGTAGTCTGCGCTTGATCTCTGGAAACACCATATATTTT
TRBD2	once	TRBV7-3	TRBJ2-2	CASKSPGGTNTGELFF	TGTGCCAGCAAAAGTCCGGGGGGAACGAACACCGGGGAGCTGTTTTTT
-	-	TRBV7-2	TRBJ2-2	CASSLGQGYTGELFF	TGTGCCAGCAGCTTAGGGCAGGGGTACACCGGGGAGCTGTTTTTT
-	-	TRBV11-2	TRBJ2-2	CASSLTTTGELFF	TGTGCCAGCAGCTTAACAACCACCGGGGAGCTGTTTTTT
TRBD1	-	TRBV4-1	TRBJ1-1	CASSRSYDRGGLNTEAFF	TGCGCCAGCAGCCGCTCCTACGACAGGGGTGGGTTGAACACTGAAGCTTTCTTT
TRBD1	-	TRBV7-8	TRBJ2-5	CASSFGTGLETQYF	TGTGCCAGCAGCTTCGGGACAGGGTTAGAGACCCAGTACTTC
TRBD1	-	TRBV27	TRBJ1-2	CASSLTGAGGYTF	TGTGCCAGCAGTTTAACAGGGGCGGGTGGCTACACCTTC
-	-	TRBV7-3	TRBJ2-2	CASSPQAANTGELFF	TGTGCCAGCAGCCCTCAAGCGGCGAACACCGGGGAGCTGTTTTTT
TRBD2	-	TRBV18	TRBJ2-4	CASSQPPPAGSIQYF	TGTGCCAGCTCACAACCCCCCCCAGCGGGGAGCATTCAGTACTTC
TRBD1	-	TRBV6-5	TRBJ1-2	CASTEQGGNYGYTF	TGTGCCAGCACCGAACAGGGGGGGAACTATGGCTACACCTTC
TRBD1	-	TRBV19	TRBJ1-1	CASSTLDRGNTEAFF	TGTGCCAGTAGTACCCTGGACAGGGGGAACACTGAAGCTTTCTTT
TRBD2	-	TRBV7-3	TRBJ2-1	CASSPGLAGTNEQFF	TGTGCCAGCAGCCCGGGACTAGCGGGGACGAATGAGCAGTTCTTC
TRBD2	few	TRBV28	TRBJ2-2	CASRSGGPGELFF	TGTGCCAGCAGATCGGGAGGGCCCGGGGAGCTGTTTTTT
TRBD1	-	TRBV27	TRBJ1-5	CASSLSRDRANQPQHF	TGTGCCAGCAGTTTATCCCGAGACAGGGCTAATCAGCCCCAGCATTTT
-	once	TRBV19	TRBJ1-4	CASSIATVSDEKLFF	TGTGCCAGTAGTATAGCGACAGTAAGTGATGAAAAACTGTTTTTT
-	-	TRBV3-1/TRBV3-2	TRBJ2-1	CASKPEWASDYNEQFF	TGTGCCAGCAAACCCGAATGGGCTAGCGATTACAATGAGCAGTTCTTC